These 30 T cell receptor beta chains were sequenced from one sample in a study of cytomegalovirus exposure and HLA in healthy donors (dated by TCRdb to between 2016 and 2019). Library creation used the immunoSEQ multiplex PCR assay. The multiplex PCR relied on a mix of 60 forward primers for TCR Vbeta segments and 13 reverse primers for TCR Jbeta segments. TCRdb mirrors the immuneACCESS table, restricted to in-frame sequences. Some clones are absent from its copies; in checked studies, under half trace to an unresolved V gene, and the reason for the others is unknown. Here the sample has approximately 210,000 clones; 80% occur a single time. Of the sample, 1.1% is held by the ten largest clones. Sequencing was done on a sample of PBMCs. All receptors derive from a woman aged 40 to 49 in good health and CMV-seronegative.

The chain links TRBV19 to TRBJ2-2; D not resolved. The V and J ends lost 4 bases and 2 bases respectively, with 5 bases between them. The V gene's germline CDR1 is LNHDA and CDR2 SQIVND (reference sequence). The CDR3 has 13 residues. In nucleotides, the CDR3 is TGTGCCAGTAGTACCCAAAACACCGGGGAGCTGTTTTTT. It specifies CASSTQNTGELFF.

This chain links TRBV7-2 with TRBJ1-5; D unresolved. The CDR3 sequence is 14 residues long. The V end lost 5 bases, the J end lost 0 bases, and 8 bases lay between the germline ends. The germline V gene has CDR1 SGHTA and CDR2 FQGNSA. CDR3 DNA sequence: TGTGCCAGCAGCCCGCGGGATAGCAATCAGCCCCAGCATTTT. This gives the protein CASSPRDSNQPQHF.

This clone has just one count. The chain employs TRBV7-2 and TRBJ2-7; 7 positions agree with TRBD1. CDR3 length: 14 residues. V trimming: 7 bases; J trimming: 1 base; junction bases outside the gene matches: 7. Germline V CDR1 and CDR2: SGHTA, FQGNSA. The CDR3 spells CASTRDSGSYEQYF. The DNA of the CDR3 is TGTGCCAGCACCCGGGACAGCGGATCCTACGAGCAGTACTTC.

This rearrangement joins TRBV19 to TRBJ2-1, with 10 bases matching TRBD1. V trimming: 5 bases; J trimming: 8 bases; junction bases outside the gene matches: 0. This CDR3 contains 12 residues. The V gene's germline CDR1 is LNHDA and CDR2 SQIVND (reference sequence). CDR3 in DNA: TGTGCCAGTAGTGGGACAGGGGATGAGCAGTTCTTC. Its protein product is CASSGTGDEQFF.

The CDR3: CASSLYTDRPSDGYTF. CDR3 nucleotides: TGTGCCAGCAGCTTGTATACGGACAGGCCATCGGATGGCTACACCTTC. This sequence joins TRBV5-8 and TRBJ1-2; 7 bases line up with TRBD1. The CDR3 runs 16 residues. Germline values: CDR1 SGHTS, CDR2 YDEGEE. Losses at the gene ends were 1 base for V and 6 bases for J; bases not matched to a gene: 12.

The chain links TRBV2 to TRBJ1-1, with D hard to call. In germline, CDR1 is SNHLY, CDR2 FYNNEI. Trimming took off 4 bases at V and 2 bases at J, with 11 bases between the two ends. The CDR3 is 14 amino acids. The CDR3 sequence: CASSVREKNTEAFF. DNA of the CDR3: TGTGCCAGCAGTGTGAGAGAAAAAAACACTGAAGCTTTCTTT.

The chain's CDR3 is CASSLTVAYEQYF. The CDR3 coding sequence is TGTGCCAGCAGCTTAACGGTGGCCTACGAGCAGTACTTC. V gene TRBV7-2 combines with J gene TRBJ2-7, with D hard to call. From germline, CDR1 is SGHTA and CDR2 FQGNSA. Trimming shortened V by 2 bases and J by 2 bases, and 7 bases separated the two germline ends. This CDR3 is built from 13 residues.

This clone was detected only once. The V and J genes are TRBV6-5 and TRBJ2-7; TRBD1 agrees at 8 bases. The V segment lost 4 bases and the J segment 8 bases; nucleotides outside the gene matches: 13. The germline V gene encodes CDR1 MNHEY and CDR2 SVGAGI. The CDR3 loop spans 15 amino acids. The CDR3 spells CASSSTYGAGGQQYV. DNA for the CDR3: TGTGCCAGCAGTTCCACCTACGGCGCAGGGGGCCAGCAGTACGTC.

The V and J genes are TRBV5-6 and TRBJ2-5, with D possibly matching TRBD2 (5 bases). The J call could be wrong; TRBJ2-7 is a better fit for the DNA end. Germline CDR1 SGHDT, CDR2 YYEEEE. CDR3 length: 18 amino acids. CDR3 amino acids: CASTRRPGLQLSSYEQYF. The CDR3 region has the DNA TGTGCCAGCACAAGGAGACCGGGATTACAGCTGAGCTCCTACGAGCAGTACTTC.

CDR3 nucleotide sequence: TGTGCCAGTAGTATAGTAGCTAGCGGGGCTAGCTCCTACAATGAGCAGTTCTTC. Translated: CASSIVASGASSYNEQFF. V usage is TRBV19 and J usage is TRBJ2-1; the match to TRBD2 covers 9 bases. Trimming took 1 base from V and 0 from J; bases not matched to a gene: 7. Germline V gives CDR1 LNHDA, CDR2 SQIVND (reference sequence). This CDR3 region has 18 residues.

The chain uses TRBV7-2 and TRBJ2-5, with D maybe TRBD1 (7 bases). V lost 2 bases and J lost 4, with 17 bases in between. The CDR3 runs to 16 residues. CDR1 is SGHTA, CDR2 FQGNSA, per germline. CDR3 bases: TGTGCCAGCAGCTTACTCGGCGGAGGGGGCACAGAGACCCAGTACTTC. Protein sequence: CASSLLGGGGTETQYF.

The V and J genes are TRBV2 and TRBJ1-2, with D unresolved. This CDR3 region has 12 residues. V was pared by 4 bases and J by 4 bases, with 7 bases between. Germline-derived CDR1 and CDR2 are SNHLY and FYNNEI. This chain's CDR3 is CASSVVGYGYTF. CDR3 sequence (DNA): TGTGCCAGCAGTGTCGTCGGCTATGGCTACACCTTC. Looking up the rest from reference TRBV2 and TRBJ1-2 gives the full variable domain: EPEVTQTPSHQVTQMGQEVILRCVPISNHLYFYWYRQILGQKVEFLVSFYNNEISEKSEIFDDQFSVERPDGSNFTLKIRSTKLEDSAMYFCASSVVGYGYTFGSGTRLTVV.

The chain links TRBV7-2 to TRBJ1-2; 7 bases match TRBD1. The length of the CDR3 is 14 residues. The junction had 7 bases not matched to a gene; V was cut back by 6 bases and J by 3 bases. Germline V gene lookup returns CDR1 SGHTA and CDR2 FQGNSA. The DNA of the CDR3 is TGTGCCAGCAGTCGACAGGGTGATTACTATGGCTACACCTTC. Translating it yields CASSRQGDYYGYTF.

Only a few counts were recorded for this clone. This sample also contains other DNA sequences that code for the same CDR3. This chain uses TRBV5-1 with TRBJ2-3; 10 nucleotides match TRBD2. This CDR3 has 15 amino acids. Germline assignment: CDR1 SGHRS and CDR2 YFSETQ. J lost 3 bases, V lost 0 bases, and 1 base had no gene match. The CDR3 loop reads CASSLASGSTDTQYF. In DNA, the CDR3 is TGCGCCAGCAGCTTGGCTAGCGGGAGTACAGATACGCAGTATTTT.

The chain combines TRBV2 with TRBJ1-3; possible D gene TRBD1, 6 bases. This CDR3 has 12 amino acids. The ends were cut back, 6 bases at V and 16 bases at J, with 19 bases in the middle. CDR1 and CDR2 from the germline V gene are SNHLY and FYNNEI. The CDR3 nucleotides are TGTGCCAGCAGCCCACTCGGGGACAATTGTTATTTT. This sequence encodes CASSPLGDNCYF.

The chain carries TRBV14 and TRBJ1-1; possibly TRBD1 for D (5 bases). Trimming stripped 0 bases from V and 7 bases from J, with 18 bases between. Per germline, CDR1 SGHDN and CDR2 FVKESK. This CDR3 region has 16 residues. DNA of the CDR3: TGTGCCAGCAGCCAAGAGTTGGGACTACCCGTTTATGAAGCTTTCTTT. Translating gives CASSQELGLPVYEAFF.

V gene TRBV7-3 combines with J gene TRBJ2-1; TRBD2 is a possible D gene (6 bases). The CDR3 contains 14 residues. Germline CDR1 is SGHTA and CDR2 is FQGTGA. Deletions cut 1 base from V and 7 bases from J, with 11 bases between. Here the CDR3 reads CASSLSGMGNEQFF. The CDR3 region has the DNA TGTGCCAGCAGCTTAAGCGGGATGGGGAATGAGCAGTTCTTC.

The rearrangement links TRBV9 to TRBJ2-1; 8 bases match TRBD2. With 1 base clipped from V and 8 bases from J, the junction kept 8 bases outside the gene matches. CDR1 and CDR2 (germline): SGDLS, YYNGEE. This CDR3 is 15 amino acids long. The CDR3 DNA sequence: TGTGCCAGCAGCGTACGGCTAGCGGGCTGGGATGAGCAGTTCTTC. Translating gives CASSVRLAGWDEQFF.

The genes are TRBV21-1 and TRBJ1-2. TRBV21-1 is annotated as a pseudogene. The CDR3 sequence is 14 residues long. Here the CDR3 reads CASSFGGLVDGYTF. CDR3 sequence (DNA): TGTGCCAGCAGCTTCGGGGGGCTGGTAGATGGCTACACCTTC.

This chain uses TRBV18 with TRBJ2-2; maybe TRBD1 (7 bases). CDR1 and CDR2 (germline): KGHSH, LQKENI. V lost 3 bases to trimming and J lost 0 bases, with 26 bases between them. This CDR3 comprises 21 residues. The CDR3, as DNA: TGTGCCAGCTCACCGTTGGTGATTCCTAGGGGCGGGACAGCGAACACCGGGGAGCTGTTTTTT. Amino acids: CASSPLVIPRGGTANTGELFF.

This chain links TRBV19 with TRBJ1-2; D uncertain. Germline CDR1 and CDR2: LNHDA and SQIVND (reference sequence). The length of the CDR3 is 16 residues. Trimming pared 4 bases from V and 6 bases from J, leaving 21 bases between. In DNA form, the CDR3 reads TGTGCCAGTAGTACCCCCGGGTCAAACCCATCTAATGGCTACACCTTC. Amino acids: CASSTPGSNPSNGYTF.

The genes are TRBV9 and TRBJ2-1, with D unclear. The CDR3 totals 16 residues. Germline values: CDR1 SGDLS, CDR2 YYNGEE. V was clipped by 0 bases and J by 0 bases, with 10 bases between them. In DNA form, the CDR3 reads TGTGCCAGCAGCGTAGCGGCGCGGAACTCCTACAATGAGCAGTTCTTC. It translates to CASSVAARNSYNEQFF. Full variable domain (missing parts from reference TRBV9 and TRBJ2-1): DSGVTQTPKHLITATGQRVTLRCSPRSGDLSVYWYQQSLDQGLQFLIQYYNGEERAKGNILERFSAQQFPDLHSELNLSSLELGDSALYFCASSVAARNSYNEQFFGPGTRLTVL.

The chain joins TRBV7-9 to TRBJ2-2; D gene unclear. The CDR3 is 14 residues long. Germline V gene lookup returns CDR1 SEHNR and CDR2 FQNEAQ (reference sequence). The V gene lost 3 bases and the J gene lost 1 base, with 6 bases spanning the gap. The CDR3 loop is CASSFDLNTGELFF. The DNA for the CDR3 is TGTGCCAGCAGCTTCGACTTGAACACCGGGGAGCTGTTTTTT.

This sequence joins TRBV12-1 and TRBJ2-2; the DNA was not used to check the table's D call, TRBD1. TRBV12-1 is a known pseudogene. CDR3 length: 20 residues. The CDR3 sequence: CASSSPGTGLNRAVTGELFF. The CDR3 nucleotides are TGTGCCAGCAGTTCCCCAGGGACAGGGCTTAACCGGGCGGTCACCGGGGAGCTGTTTTTT.

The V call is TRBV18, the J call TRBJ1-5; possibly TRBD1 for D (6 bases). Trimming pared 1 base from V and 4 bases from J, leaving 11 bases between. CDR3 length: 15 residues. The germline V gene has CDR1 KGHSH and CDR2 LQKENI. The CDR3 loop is CASSPLNRENQPQHF. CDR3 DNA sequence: TGTGCCAGCTCACCACTCAACAGGGAGAATCAGCCCCAGCATTTT.

The CDR3 DNA follows: TGTGCCAGCAGTCAGTCTGCACCCCTCCACTTT. Translated: CASSQSAPLHF. The chain recombines TRBV2 with TRBJ1-6; no reliable D call. V lost 5 bases and J lost 11, with 7 bases in between. The germline V gene has CDR1 SNHLY and CDR2 FYNNEI. The CDR3 is 11 residues long.

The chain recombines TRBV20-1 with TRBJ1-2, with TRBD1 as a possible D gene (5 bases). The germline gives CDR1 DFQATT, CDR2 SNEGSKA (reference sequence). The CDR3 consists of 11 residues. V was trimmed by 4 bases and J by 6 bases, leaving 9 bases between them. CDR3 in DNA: TGCAGTGCTAATCCAGGGAATGGCTACACCTTC. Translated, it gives CSANPGNGYTF.

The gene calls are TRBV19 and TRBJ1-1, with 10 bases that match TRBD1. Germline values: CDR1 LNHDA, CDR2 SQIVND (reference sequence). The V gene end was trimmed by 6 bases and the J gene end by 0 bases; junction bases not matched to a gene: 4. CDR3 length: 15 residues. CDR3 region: CASRLGTGVNTEAFF. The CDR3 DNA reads TGTGCCAGTAGGCTTGGGACAGGGGTGAACACTGAAGCTTTCTTT.

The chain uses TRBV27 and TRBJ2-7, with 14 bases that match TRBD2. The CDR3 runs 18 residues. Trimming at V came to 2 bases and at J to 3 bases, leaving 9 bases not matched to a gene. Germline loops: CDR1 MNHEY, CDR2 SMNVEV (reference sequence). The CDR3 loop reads CASSLRRLAGGPGYEQYV. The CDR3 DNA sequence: TGTGCCAGCAGTTTACGCCGACTAGCGGGAGGGCCGGGCTACGAGCAGTACGTC.

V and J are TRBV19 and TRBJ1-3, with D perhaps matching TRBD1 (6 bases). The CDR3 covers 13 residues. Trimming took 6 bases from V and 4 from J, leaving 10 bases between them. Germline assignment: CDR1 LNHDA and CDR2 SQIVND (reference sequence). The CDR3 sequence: CASRITGGNTIYF. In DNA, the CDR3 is TGTGCCAGTAGGATAACAGGGGGAAACACCATATATTTT.